The present T cell receptor (beta chain) was sequenced within a study of T cell changes during pregnancy in multiple sclerosis. Germline V lookup: CDR1 SNHLY, CDR2 FYNNEI. V was clipped by 4 bases and J by 6 bases, with 7 bases between them. CDR3 size: 11 residues. Profiled with immunoSEQ multiplex PCR; TCRdb holds only in-frame clones, not every one. The table includes tens of thousands of clones, approximately 90% detected once. The V and J genes are TRBV2 and TRBJ2-7; weak D call: TRBD2 (5 bases). This material consisted of CD4+ T cells from peripheral blood mononuclear cells, taken in the third trimester of pregnancy. The source is a female donor with multiple sclerosis, enrolled in a pregnancy study. The CDR3 region has the DNA TGTGCCAGCAGTGTCACTAGCGAGCAGTACTTC. It specifies CASSVTSEQYF.